The TCR beta chain under discussion was sequenced for a study of T-cell reconstitution after alpha-beta-depleted transplantation in children. A TCRbeta library incorporating unique molecular identifiers was prepared. TCRdb reprocessed the PCR reads with MiXCR, giving one entry per CDR3 protein. The table has 500,000 or so distinct CDR3 sequences, approximately 10% seen once. This clonotype has a handful of counts. What it binds is not known. Germline CDR1 MNHEY, CDR2 SMNVEV (reference sequence). This CDR3 is built from 14 residues. The germline V and J ends were trimmed by 5 bases and 1 base, with 9 bases remaining between them. Study-level results: T-cell numbers and diversity, one year after transplant, stemmed largely from T cells that were newly produced.

The genes are TRBV27 and TRBJ2-1; perhaps TRBD2 as D (5 bases). The source material was PBMCs, mostly from graft donor cells, sampled 180 days after TCRalphabeta/CD19-depleted stem cell transplant. The receptor was derived from a female patient aged 2-10 years who had a stem cell transplant for aplastic anemia, so the T cells may come from the graft donor. CDR3 sequence: CASSPRRSYNEQFF. The CDR3 nucleotides are TGTGCCAGCAGTCCCCGGAGGTCCTACAATGAGCAGTTCTTC.